These 22 T cell receptor beta chains were all obtained from the same sample, sequenced in a study of T cells in Graves' hyperthyroidism and ophthalmopathy. Researchers amplified the TCR beta CDR3 regions from RNA transcripts. The TCR CDR3 was amplified in a first-round RT-PCR using the HTBI primer set. Each CDR3 protein is one row after TCRdb ran MiXCR on the multiplex PCR reads. The sample has about 760,000 distinct CDR3 sequences, approximately 36% seen once. Sequenced input: blood. The source of these receptors is a middle-aged woman with Graves' hyperthyroidism.

This chain uses TRBV7-3 with TRBJ2-7, with 7 bases that match TRBD1. The germline gives CDR1 SGHTA, CDR2 FQGTGA. The CDR3 sequence is 14 residues long. The trim removed 6 bases at V and 5 bases at J, leaving 10 bases unmatched. CDR3 loop: CASSYPGQWHEQYF. CDR3 in DNA: TGTGCCAGCAGTTACCCGGGACAGTGGCACGAGCAGTACTTC.

This rearrangement joins TRBV19 to TRBJ1-1; D is perhaps TRBD1 (5 bases). This CDR3 has 14 amino acids. CDR1 and CDR2 (germline): LNHDA, SQIVND (reference sequence). V dropped 7 bases and J dropped 5 bases, with 17 bases sitting between them. The CDR3 DNA sequence: TGTGCCAGTATCTTATCTGGGGGTCTAACTGAAGCTTTCTTT. Translated, it gives CASILSGGLTEAFF.

This clonotype was seen at least ten times. The chain recombines TRBV20-1 with TRBJ1-5; D not certain. Germline CDR1 is DFQATT and CDR2 is SNEGSKA (reference sequence). Trimming cost V 6 bases and J 4 bases, with 7 bases left between them. The CDR3 has 11 amino acids. CDR3 residues: CSATRNQPQHF. CDR3 DNA sequence: TGCAGTGCAACGCGGAATCAGCCCCAGCATTTT.

The sample holds a few counts of this clonotype. The chain is built from TRBV6-6 and TRBJ2-7; 7 bases match TRBD1. The V segment lost 2 bases and the J segment 3 bases; nucleotides outside the gene matches: 7. Looked up from germline, CDR1 is MNHNY and CDR2 is SVGAGI (reference sequence). This CDR3 is 15 amino acids long. The CDR3 DNA reads TGTGCCAGCAGTTACGAGGCAGGGGGTGACTACGAGCAGTACTTC. Translated: CASSYEAGGDYEQYF.

This clonotype has only one observation. V and J are TRBV14 and TRBJ2-3; D call uncertain. Trimming took 3 bases from V and 7 from J, leaving 14 bases between them. The CDR3 spans 14 residues. CDR1 SGHDN and CDR2 FVKESK come from the germline V gene. Here the CDR3 DNA reads TGTGCCAGCAGCCAGGCCGGTGTAGTCCATACGCAGTATTTT. Translating gives CASSQAGVVHTQYF.

This clonotype was recorded at least ten times. The V gene is TRBV29-1, the J gene TRBJ1-2, with D tentatively TRBD1 (5 bases). From germline, CDR1 is SQVTM and CDR2 ANQGSEA. The V gene lost 2 bases and the J gene lost 3 bases, with 7 bases spanning the gap. CDR3 length: 12 residues. CDR3 nucleotide sequence: TGCAGCGTTGAACCAGGGTACTATGGCTACACCTTC. It is translated as CSVEPGYYGYTF. Based on the CDR3 plus reference TRBV29-1 and TRBJ1-2, the full variable domain is SAVISQKPSRDICQRGTSLTIQCQVDSQVTMMFWYRQQPGQSLTLIATANQGSEATYESGFVIDKFPISRPNLTFSTLTVSNMSPEDSSIYLCSVEPGYYGYTFGSGTRLTVV.

This clonotype was observed a handful of times. This sequence joins TRBV11-2 and TRBJ1-2, with D perhaps TRBD1 (6 bases). Germline V CDR1 and CDR2: SGHAT, FQNNGV. This CDR3 comprises 16 residues. The V gene lost 6 bases and the J gene lost 6 bases, with 23 bases spanning the gap. CDR3 amino acids: CASSLPTGRLGHGYTF. The CDR3 DNA is TGTGCCAGCAGTTTGCCGACAGGTCGGCTTGGACATGGCTACACCTTC.

This clonotype was detected many times. The chain couples TRBV7-2 to TRBJ1-2; TRBD1 agrees at 8 bases. Germline V lookup: CDR1 SGHTA, CDR2 FQGNSA. V lost 5 bases and J lost 5; bases outside the gene matches: 7. CDR3 length: 14 amino acids. CDR3 loop: CASSTDRALYGYTF. The CDR3 coding sequence is TGTGCCAGCAGCACGGACAGGGCACTATATGGCTACACCTTC.

This clonotype was seen many times. The genes are TRBV20-1 and TRBJ1-3, with 7 bases that match TRBD1. With 5 bases clipped from V and 0 bases from J, the junction kept 7 bases outside the gene matches. There are 15 residues in the CDR3. CDR1 DFQATT and CDR2 SNEGSKA come from the germline V gene (reference sequence). The CDR3 coding sequence is TGCAGTGCTGCCGAGTCAGGGGGCTCTGGAAACACCATATATTTT. Translated: CSAAESGGSGNTIYF.

This chain uses TRBV11-2 with TRBJ2-3, with 8 positions matching TRBD2. The CDR3 spans 17 residues. Germline CDR1 SGHAT, CDR2 FQNNGV. V lost 6 bases to trimming and J lost 3 bases; unmatched junction nucleotides: 14. The CDR3 coding sequence is TGTGCCAGCAGTGATGCGGGGGGACTCCTAATTACAGATACGCAGTATTTT. Its translation: CASSDAGGLLITDTQYF.

The sample holds many counts of this clonotype. The chain carries TRBV27 and TRBJ1-5, with D unclear. Trimming removed 2 bases at V and 2 bases at J, with 19 bases between. Germline CDR1 reads MNHEY; CDR2 reads SMNVEV (reference sequence). There are 18 residues in the CDR3. Here the CDR3 reads CASSLQPPQAEGNQPQHF. CDR3 DNA: TGTGCCAGCAGTTTACAACCCCCGCAGGCAGAGGGCAATCAGCCCCAGCATTTT.

The chain uses TRBV7-9 and TRBJ2-7; D possibly corresponds to TRBD2 (6 bases). From germline, CDR1 is SEHNR and CDR2 FQNEAQ (reference sequence). V lost 5 bases to trimming and J lost 0 bases, with 11 bases between them. The CDR3 runs to 14 residues. The CDR3 is CASSHPGSSYEQYF. DNA of the CDR3: TGTGCCAGCAGCCATCCCGGGAGCTCCTACGAGCAGTACTTC.

The CDR3 sequence is CASRQQVHRDRLDGYTF. In nucleotides, the CDR3 is TGTGCCAGCAGGCAACAGGTCCACAGGGACAGACTGGATGGCTACACCTTC. The chain has TRBV6-5 and TRBJ1-2; 7 bases align to TRBD1. The CDR3 spans 17 residues. Germline assignment: CDR1 MNHEY and CDR2 SVGAGI. The trim removed 6 bases at V and 6 bases at J, leaving 19 bases unmatched.

At least ten counts were recorded for this clonotype. The chain links TRBV6-6 to TRBJ2-7; 10 bases agree with TRBD1. CDR1 and CDR2 (germline): MNHNY, SVGAGI (reference sequence). With 8 bases clipped from V and 3 bases from J, the junction kept 1 base outside the gene matches. The CDR3 runs to 12 residues. CDR3 residues: CASGDRGYEQYF. CDR3 bases: TGTGCCAGCGGGGACAGGGGCTACGAGCAGTACTTC.

This chain connects TRBV19 to TRBJ2-7; 8 bases align to TRBD2. J was trimmed by 5 bases and V by 3 bases; bases with no gene match: 3. CDR1 and CDR2 (germline): LNHDA, SQIVND (reference sequence). The CDR3 consists of 13 residues. CDR3 DNA: TGTGCCAGTAGTATCGGGAGGGCCCACGAGCAGTACTTC. This sequence encodes CASSIGRAHEQYF.

There are many counts of this clonotype. The gene calls are TRBV24-1 and TRBJ1-1, with 9 bases lining up with TRBD1. Germline V gene sequence: CDR1 KGHDR, CDR2 SFDVKD. The CDR3 is 14 residues long. V was pared by 5 bases and J by 6 bases, with 6 bases of the junction left unmatched. CDR3 protein: CATSGGQGVSEAFF. CDR3 bases: TGTGCCACCAGTGGGGGACAGGGAGTCTCTGAAGCTTTCTTT.

The chain links TRBV7-2 to TRBJ2-3; 10 positions match TRBD2. This CDR3 contains 16 residues. After removal of 6 bases from V and 4 bases from J, the junction contained 10 bases not matched to a gene. Germline lookup yields CDR1 SGHTA and CDR2 FQGNSA. The CDR3 reads CASSSHLAGASDTQYF. In nucleotides, the CDR3 is TGTGCCAGCAGTTCTCATCTAGCGGGAGCATCAGATACGCAGTATTTT.

This clonotype was seen only a few times. The V gene is TRBV25-1, the J gene TRBJ2-3, with 8 bases matching TRBD1. After removal of 3 bases from V and 4 bases from J, the junction contained 9 bases not matched to a gene. From germline, CDR1 is MGHDK and CDR2 SYGVNS. The CDR3 consists of 16 residues. CDR3: CASSDPGQGSADTQYF. The DNA for the CDR3 is TGTGCCAGCAGTGACCCAGGACAGGGATCCGCAGATACGCAGTATTTT. The variable domain in full, completed from reference TRBV25-1 and TRBJ2-3, reads EADIYQTPRYLVIGTGKKITLECSQTMGHDKMYWYQQDPGMELHLIHYSYGVNSTEKGDLSSESTVSRIRTEHFPLTLESARPSHTSQYLCASSDPGQGSADTQYFGPGTRLTVL.

This rearrangement joins TRBV7-9 to TRBJ1-1; 10 nucleotides agree with TRBD1. Germline lookup yields CDR1 SEHNR and CDR2 FQNEAQ (reference sequence). J gave up 7 bases and V 8 bases, and 7 bases lay outside the gene matches. The CDR3 length is 13 residues. The CDR3 DNA sequence: TGTGCCAGCGAATCGACAGGGGGCAATGAAGCTTTCTTT. This sequence encodes CASESTGGNEAFF.

This clonotype was observed a few times. The chain has TRBV4-1 and TRBJ1-4, with D possibly matching TRBD1 (6 bases). V was cut by 1 base and J by 5 bases, with 11 bases left in between. CDR1 and CDR2 from the germline V gene are MGHRA and YSYEKL. The CDR3 covers 15 residues. Here the CDR3 reads CASSQGDKQNEKLFF. CDR3 nucleotides: TGCGCCAGCAGCCAAGGGGACAAACAAAATGAAAAACTGTTTTTT.

At least ten counts were recorded for this clonotype. This rearrangement joins TRBV7-2 to TRBJ1-3; 7 nucleotides align to TRBD1. Trimming at V came to 0 bases and at J to 16 bases, leaving 3 bases not matched to a gene. From germline, CDR1 is SGHTA and CDR2 FQGNSA. The CDR3 extends over 11 amino acids. Here the CDR3 reads CASSLADRAYF. CDR3 DNA: TGTGCCAGCAGCTTAGCCGACAGGGCGTATTTT.

This clonotype was counted between two and nine times. A read error may be the cause here, since a much bigger clone is one base away. V and J are TRBV5-6 and TRBJ2-7; possibly TRBD1 or TRBD2 for D (5 bases each). The V gene's germline CDR1 is SGHDT and CDR2 YYEEEE. CDR3 length equals 12 residues. V lost 2 bases to trimming and J lost 7 bases, with 10 bases between them. The CDR3 region has the DNA TGTGCCAGCAGCTTCGGGGCTGGGGAGCAGTACTTC. Translating gives CASSFGAGEQYF.